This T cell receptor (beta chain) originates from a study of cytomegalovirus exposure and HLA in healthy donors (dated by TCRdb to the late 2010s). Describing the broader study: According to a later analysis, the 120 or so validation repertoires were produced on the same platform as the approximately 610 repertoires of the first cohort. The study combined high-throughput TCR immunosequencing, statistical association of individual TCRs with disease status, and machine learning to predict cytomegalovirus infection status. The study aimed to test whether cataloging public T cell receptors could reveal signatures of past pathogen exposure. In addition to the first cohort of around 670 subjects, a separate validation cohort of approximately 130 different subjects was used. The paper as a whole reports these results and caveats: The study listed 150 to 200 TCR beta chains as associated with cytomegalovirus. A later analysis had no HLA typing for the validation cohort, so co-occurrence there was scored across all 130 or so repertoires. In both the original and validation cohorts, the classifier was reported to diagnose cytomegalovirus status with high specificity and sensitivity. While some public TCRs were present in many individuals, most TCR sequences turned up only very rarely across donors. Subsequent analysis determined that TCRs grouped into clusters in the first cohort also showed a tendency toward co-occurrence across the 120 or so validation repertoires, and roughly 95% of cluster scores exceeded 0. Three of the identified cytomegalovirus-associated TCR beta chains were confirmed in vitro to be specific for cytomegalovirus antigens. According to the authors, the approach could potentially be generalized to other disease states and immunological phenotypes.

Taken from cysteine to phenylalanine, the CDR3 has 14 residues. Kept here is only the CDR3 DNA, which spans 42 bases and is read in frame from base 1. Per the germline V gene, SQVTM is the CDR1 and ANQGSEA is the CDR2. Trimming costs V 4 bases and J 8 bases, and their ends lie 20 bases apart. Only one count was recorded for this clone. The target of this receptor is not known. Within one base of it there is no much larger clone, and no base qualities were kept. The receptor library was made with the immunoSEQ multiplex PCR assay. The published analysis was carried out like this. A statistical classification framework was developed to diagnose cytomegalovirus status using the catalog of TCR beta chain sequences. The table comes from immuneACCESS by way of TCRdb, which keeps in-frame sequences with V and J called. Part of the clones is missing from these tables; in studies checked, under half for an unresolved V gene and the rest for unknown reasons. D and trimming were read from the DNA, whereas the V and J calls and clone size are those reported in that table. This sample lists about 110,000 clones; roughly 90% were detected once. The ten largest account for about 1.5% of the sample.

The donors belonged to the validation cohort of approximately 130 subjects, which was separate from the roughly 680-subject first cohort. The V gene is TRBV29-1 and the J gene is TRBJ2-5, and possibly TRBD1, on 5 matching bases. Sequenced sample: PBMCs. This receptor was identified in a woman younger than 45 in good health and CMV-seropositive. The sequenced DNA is TGCAGCGTTGGGAGCAACGCGGCAGGGTCAACCCAGTACTTC. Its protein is CSVGSNAAGSTQYF.